This T cell receptor beta chain appears in the sequencing data of a study of T cells in Graves' hyperthyroidism and ophthalmopathy. Uncontrolled infection, other autoimmune disease, pregnancy or lactation disqualified patients from enrolment. Each diagnosis drew on symptoms, thyroxine, TRAb, thyroid ultrasound and orbital computed tomography findings. Amplification yielded TCR beta CDR3 regions, with RNA transcripts as the source. HTBI primers were used for first-round RT-PCR of the TCR CDR3. TCRdb recomputed calls from the multiplex PCR reads with MiXCR, one row per CDR3 protein. Of about 770,000 distinct CDR3 sequences in the sample, 18% are singletons; the top ten hold approximately 16%. Germline V gene sequence: CDR1 LGHDT, CDR2 YNNKEL (reference sequence). V shed 2 bases, J shed 5 bases, and the junction held 8 bases outside the gene matches. The CDR3 extends over 15 amino acids.

The material sequenced was blood. J is TRBJ2-5 and V is TRBV3-1; 7 bases are a match to TRBD1. The sequence derives from a woman aged 45-65 years with Graves' hyperthyroidism that later progressed to Graves' ophthalmopathy. The CDR3 is CASSQQRQGRETQYF. In DNA form, the CDR3 reads TGTGCCAGCAGCCAACAACGACAGGGCCGGGAGACCCAGTACTTC.